This is a list of T cell receptor beta chains from one sample in a study of shared clonotypes between healthy human individuals. Clones were read by immunoSEQ multiplex PCR, and TCRdb kept only the in-frame ones, dropping some. This sample yields some 600,000 clones, of which 95% to 96% are seen a single time; 0.11% belongs to the top ten. The sequenced sample was naive CD8+ T cells sorted from blood. The receptors come from a woman aged 25 to 39 in good health. The CDR3 runs from the conserved cysteine through the conserved F or W. Each record gives: clone size, V gene, J gene, D gene, CDR3 DNA, CDR3 protein. A D gene is named only where the DNA matches it firmly. Clone size is not always given. Where it is, it says once, few, many or a class for expanded clones.

once,TRBV5-6,TRBJ2-5,NA,TGTGCCAGCAGCCTGCGAAAGGACGGGCCCATTCGGGAGACCCAGTACTTC,CASSLRKDGPIRETQYF
NA,TRBV13,TRBJ2-1,NA,TGTGCCAGCAGCTTAGTGAGCTCCTACAATGAGCAGTTCTTC,CASSLVSSYNEQFF
NA,TRBV5-6,TRBJ2-7,NA,TGTGCCAGCAGCCCCGAAGGCTCCTACGAGCAGTACTTC,CASSPEGSYEQYF
NA,TRBV28,TRBJ2-1,TRBD2,TGTGCCAGCAGGGAGACTAGCGGGAGTGTGGATGAGCAGTTCTTC,CASRETSGSVDEQFF
NA,TRBV28,TRBJ1-2,NA,TGTGCCAGCAGTTTACCTCCGCGCGAAGGGATCTATGGCTACACCTTC,CASSLPPREGIYGYTF
once,TRBV9,TRBJ2-1,NA,TGTGCCAGCAGCCCTCCCTCAGGAAATGAGCAGTTCTTC,CASSPPSGNEQFF
NA,TRBV7-6,TRBJ2-7,TRBD2,TGTGCCAGCAAACCCGATTCGGGAGGGCCTTACGAGCAGTACTTC,CASKPDSGGPYEQYF
NA,TRBV19,TRBJ1-1,TRBD1,TGTGCCAGTACCTTAGGACAGGGGGGCACTGAAGCTTTCTTT,CASTLGQGGTEAFF
NA,TRBV27,TRBJ1-1,TRBD1,TGTGCCAGCAGCGGGACAGAGAACACTGAAGCTTTCTTT,CASSGTENTEAFF
NA,TRBV9,TRBJ1-5,NA,TGTGCGTCCGGGAGGGGAGGCAATCAGCCCCAGCATTTT,CASGRGGNQPQHF
NA,TRBV10-1,TRBJ2-1,TRBD2,TGCGCCAGCAGTGAACTAGCGGGATATAATGAGCAGTTCTTC,CASSELAGYNEQFF
few,TRBV27,TRBJ1-5,NA,TGTGCCAGCAGTTTAGAGTGGGGCAATCAGCCCCAGCATTTT,CASSLEWGNQPQHF
NA,TRBV6-5,TRBJ2-7,TRBD1,TGTGCCAGCAGTTACTCGACAGGGAGCAGAACCTACGAGCAGTACTTC,CASSYSTGSRTYEQYF
NA,TRBV27,TRBJ1-5,TRBD1,TGTGCCAGCAGCCCAGACAGGGTGGCGAATCAGCCCCAGCATTTT,CASSPDRVANQPQHF